A single sample is the source of the 23 T cell receptor beta chains below, sequenced in a study of shared clonotypes between healthy human individuals. Sequenced by immunoSEQ multiplex PCR; TCRdb stores in-frame clones only, minus some. The table has millions of clones, around nine tenths seen once; the top ten hold 0.13% to 0.15%. Material: naive CD4+ T cells sorted from blood. Subset indicated: CD45RA+ positively selected. These TCRs come from a young man in good health.

The chain employs TRBV5-1 and TRBJ2-7, with D perhaps matching TRBD2 (6 bases). The ends were cut back, 4 bases at V and 6 bases at J, with 17 bases in the middle. The CDR3 covers 14 residues. Germline values: CDR1 SGHRS, CDR2 YFSETQ. CDR3 amino acids: CASSRRGEGREQYF. The CDR3 DNA reads as TGCGCCAGCAGCCGGCGGGGCGAGGGGCGCGAGCAGTACTTC.

This clone was found once. The V and J genes are TRBV11-2 and TRBJ2-7; 11 bases fit TRBD2. Germline CDR1 reads SGHAT; CDR2 reads FQNNGV. The CDR3 contains 16 residues. J gave up 3 bases and V 5 bases, and 9 bases lay outside the gene matches. CDR3 bases: TGTGCCAGCAGCGCCGGGACTAGCGGTATTCTCTACGAGCAGTACTTC. It yields the protein CASSAGTSGILYEQYF. Full variable domain (rest looked up from reference TRBV11-2 and TRBJ2-7): EAGVAQSPRYKIIEKRQSVAFWCNPISGHATLYWYQQILGQGPKLLIQFQNNGVVDDSQLPKDRFSAERLKGVDSTLKIQPAKLEDSAVYLCASSAGTSGILYEQYFGPGTRLTVT.

The chain carries TRBV9 and TRBJ2-7; 7 bases align to TRBD1. The V gene end was trimmed by 3 bases and the J gene end by 0 bases; junction bases not matched to a gene: 15. Germline lookup yields CDR1 SGDLS and CDR2 YYNGEE. This CDR3 region has 18 residues. The CDR3 region has the DNA TGTGCCAGCAGCGCAGGGGCGACAGGGAACCACTACTCCTACGAGCAGTACTTC. Translation gives CASSAGATGNHYSYEQYF.

About this clone itself: Other DNA sequences in the sample encode the same CDR3. V usage is TRBV7-2 and J usage is TRBJ2-1; no definite D call. The length of the CDR3 is 15 residues. With 4 bases removed from V and 0 bases from J, the gap between germline ends came to 10 bases. CDR1 is SGHTA, CDR2 FQGNSA, per germline. The CDR3 DNA follows: TGTGCCAGCAGCTCAGATCGAGGCTCCTACAATGAGCAGTTCTTC. It codes for CASSSDRGSYNEQFF. Full variable domain (rest looked up from reference TRBV7-2 and TRBJ2-1): GAGVSQSPSNKVTEKGKDVELRCDPISGHTALYWYRQSLGQGLEFLIYFQGNSAPDKSGLPSDRFSAERTGGSVSTLTIQRTQQEDSAVYLCASSSDRGSYNEQFFGPGTRLTVL.

The chain carries TRBV10-3 and TRBJ2-1, with D perhaps matching TRBD1 (5 bases). V lost 11 bases, J lost 1 base, and 12 bases lay in between. This CDR3 is built from 13 residues. In germline, CDR1 is ENHRY, CDR2 SYGVKD. CDR3 DNA: TGTGCCGCAGGGCAGGTATCCTACAATGAGCAGTTCTTC. This translates into CAAGQVSYNEQFF.

The CDR3 protein is CASSSIGQGETEAFF. The CDR3 bases are TGTGCCAGCAGCTCAATAGGACAGGGAGAAACTGAAGCTTTCTTT. This chain uses TRBV5-6 with TRBJ1-1; the match to TRBD1 covers 8 bases. CDR3 length: 15 amino acids. Germline lookup yields CDR1 SGHDT and CDR2 YYEEEE. Trimming took 3 bases from V and 5 from J; bases not matched to a gene: 9.

Concerning this clone: Distinct nucleotide sequences in the sample also encode this CDR3. CDR3 region: CASSLASSYNEQFF. In DNA, the CDR3 is TGTGCCAGCAGCTTAGCTTCCTCCTACAATGAGCAGTTCTTC. J is TRBJ2-1 and V is TRBV7-2; D not certain. This CDR3 comprises 14 residues. Germline assignment: CDR1 SGHTA and CDR2 FQGNSA. V shed 0 bases and J shed 0 bases, with 3 bases lying between them.

A note on this clone: Other DNA sequences from this sample encode an identical CDR3 as well. The rearrangement uses TRBV9 and TRBJ2-3; 7 bases match TRBD2. V lost 1 base and J lost 1; bases outside the gene matches: 3. CDR1 and CDR2 (germline): SGDLS, YYNGEE. There are 15 residues in the CDR3. The CDR3 coding sequence is TGTGCCAGCAGCGTAAGGGAGGGAGGCACAGATACGCAGTATTTT. It yields the protein CASSVREGGTDTQYF.

This clone was recorded once. V and J are TRBV2 and TRBJ2-5; D tentatively fits TRBD1 or TRBD2 (5 bases each). With 6 bases removed from V and 5 bases from J, the gap between germline ends came to 19 bases. The CDR3 is made up of 15 amino acids. From germline, CDR1 is SNHLY and CDR2 FYNNEI. The CDR3 coding sequence is TGTGCCAGCAGCGGGGACGGAGGAGATATGGAGACCCAGTACTTC. This gives the protein CASSGDGGDMETQYF.

The CDR3 region has the DNA TGTGCCAGCAGCGTAGCAGCAAACGCGGGGCCGGAGACCCAGTACTTC. This codes for CASSVAANAGPETQYF. The chain has TRBV9 and TRBJ2-5, with D possibly matching TRBD2 (6 bases). Trimming shortened V by 0 bases and J by 5 bases, and 17 bases separated the two germline ends. Germline CDR1 is SGDLS and CDR2 is YYNGEE. This CDR3 is 16 amino acids long.

The chain couples TRBV10-3 to TRBJ2-7; the match to TRBD1 covers 9 bases. The CDR3 sequence is 15 residues long. CDR1 is ENHRY and CDR2 is SYGVKD in the germline V gene. V was clipped by 1 base and J by 4 bases; unmatched bases: 5. CDR3 nucleotide sequence: TGTGCCATCAGTGAGTTACCGGGACAGGGTTACGAGCAGTACTTC. It specifies CAISELPGQGYEQYF.

This clone was seen more than once but under ten times. This sample includes further DNA sequences coding for the same CDR3. The chain combines TRBV30 with TRBJ1-5; 7 nucleotides match TRBD1. Germline V gene data show CDR1 as GTSNPN and CDR2 as SVGIG (reference sequence). Trimming removed 1 base from V and 4 bases from J; junction bases left unmatched: 1. The CDR3 extends over 13 amino acids. The CDR3 loop reads CAWSAQGNQPQHF. In nucleotides, the CDR3 is TGTGCCTGGAGTGCACAGGGGAATCAGCCCCAGCATTTT.

The rearrangement links TRBV27 to TRBJ2-5; D might be TRBD2 (6 bases). Germline lookup yields CDR1 MNHEY and CDR2 SMNVEV (reference sequence). The germline V and J ends were trimmed by 1 base and 0 bases, with 9 bases remaining between them. The CDR3 covers 15 residues. The CDR3 protein is CASSLFRTNQETQYF. The CDR3 bases are TGTGCCAGCAGTTTATTCAGGACTAACCAAGAGACCCAGTACTTC.

The chain is built from TRBV5-1 and TRBJ2-7, with D perhaps TRBD1 (6 bases). The CDR3 length is 16 residues. V lost 0 bases and J 0 bases, leaving 13 bases between the germline ends. From germline, CDR1 is SGHRS and CDR2 YFSETQ. The CDR3 reads CASSLGTGTSSYEQYF. In nucleotides, the CDR3 is TGCGCCAGCAGCTTGGGGACGGGGACAAGCTCCTACGAGCAGTACTTC. Using reference TRBV5-1 and TRBJ2-7 for the parts outside the CDR3, the full variable domain is KAGVTQTPRYLIKTRGQQVTLSCSPISGHRSVSWYQQTPGQGLQFLFEYFSETQRNKGNFPGRFSGRQFSNSRSEMNVSTLELGDSALYLCASSLGTGTSSYEQYFGPGTRLTVT.

This clone occurred once. This sequence joins TRBV6-5 and TRBJ2-7; 8 bases line up with TRBD2. V lost 2 bases to trimming and J lost 3 bases; unmatched junction nucleotides: 6. Looked up from germline, CDR1 is MNHEY and CDR2 is SVGAGI. The CDR3 loop spans 15 amino acids. The CDR3 protein is CASSYAGGGVYEQYF. CDR3 sequence (DNA): TGTGCCAGCAGTTACGCCGGGGGGGGAGTCTACGAGCAGTACTTC.

This clone was seen a single time. V is TRBV5-1 and J is TRBJ2-7, with a weak D call TRBD1 (6 bases). The CDR3 is 18 residues long. CDR1 and CDR2 from the germline V gene are SGHRS and YFSETQ. V gave up 1 base and J gave up 2 bases, with 22 bases separating them. The CDR3 sequence: CASSLLGQPSSSAYEQYF. The CDR3 bases are TGCGCCAGCAGCTTGCTAGGACAGCCTTCATCTTCCGCCTACGAGCAGTACTTC.

The chain carries TRBV5-1 and TRBJ2-7; D perhaps matches TRBD2 (5 bases). The CDR3 runs 14 residues. Germline CDR1 reads SGHRS; CDR2 reads YFSETQ. V was shortened by 0 bases and J by 2 bases, with 9 bases between the two germline ends. CDR3 region: CASSLVARTYEQYF. The CDR3 DNA follows: TGCGCCAGCAGCTTGGTAGCGAGAACCTACGAGCAGTACTTC. Supplemented by reference TRBV5-1 and TRBJ2-7, the full variable domain reads KAGVTQTPRYLIKTRGQQVTLSCSPISGHRSVSWYQQTPGQGLQFLFEYFSETQRNKGNFPGRFSGRQFSNSRSEMNVSTLELGDSALYLCASSLVARTYEQYFGPGTRLTVT.

A word on this clone: The same CDR3 also results from other DNA sequences found in this sample. This chain connects TRBV19 to TRBJ1-2; D unresolved. Germline lookup yields CDR1 LNHDA and CDR2 SQIVND (reference sequence). Trimming took off 4 bases at V and 0 bases at J, with 3 bases between the two ends. The CDR3 runs to 12 residues. The CDR3 bases are TGTGCCAGTAGTAGACCTAACTATGGCTACACCTTC. Its translation: CASSRPNYGYTF.

The V and J genes are TRBV6-5 and TRBJ2-3; 7 nucleotides match TRBD2. V lost 2 bases and J lost 2; bases outside the gene matches: 1. The CDR3 spans 14 residues. In germline, CDR1 is MNHEY, CDR2 SVGAGI. CDR3 amino acids: CASSYGLVTDTQYF. The CDR3 bases are TGTGCCAGCAGTTACGGACTAGTCACAGATACGCAGTATTTT.

V is TRBV20-1 and J is TRBJ1-2, with D unresolved. In germline, CDR1 is DFQATT, CDR2 SNEGSKA (reference sequence). V shed 2 bases and J shed 4 bases, with 5 bases lying between them. The CDR3 length is 11 residues. The CDR3 here is CSARSLYGYTF. CDR3 nucleotides: TGCAGTGCTAGATCCCTCTATGGCTACACCTTC.

The V call is TRBV27, the J call TRBJ1-6, with D tentatively TRBD1 (6 bases). CDR3 length equals 14 residues. V lost 6 bases to trimming and J lost 7 bases, with 13 bases between them. Germline V gene lookup returns CDR1 MNHEY and CDR2 SMNVEV (reference sequence). CDR3 in DNA: TGTGCCAGCAGATTAAGGGGGGAGAATTCACCCCTCCACTTT. Translation gives CASRLRGENSPLHF.

The V and J genes are TRBV7-9 and TRBJ2-7; D is unresolved. V was clipped by 5 bases and J by 3 bases, with 8 bases between them. The germline gives CDR1 SEHNR, CDR2 FQNEAQ (reference sequence). The CDR3 is 12 amino acids. CDR3 DNA sequence: TGTGCCAGCAGCACCGGCTACTACGAGCAGTACTTC. This translates into CASSTGYYEQYF.

The CDR3 sequence is CASSIGTAWDQPQHF. In DNA, the CDR3 is TGTGCCAGTAGTATAGGGACAGCGTGGGATCAGCCCCAGCATTTT. This rearrangement joins TRBV19 to TRBJ1-5; possibly TRBD1 for D (6 bases). V lost 1 base to trimming and J lost 5 bases, with 12 bases between them. The CDR3 length is 15 residues. Germline V lookup: CDR1 LNHDA, CDR2 SQIVND (reference sequence).